This T cell receptor beta chain stems from a study of beta chain features in type 1 diabetes. All sorted populations exceeded 95% purity. Expressed TCRB transcripts were sequenced after all isolated RNA was converted to cDNA. The repertoire was sequenced with immunoSEQ multiplex PCR; TCRdb's copy has only in-frame clones and lacks some. The data hold approximately 100,000 clones, with over 25% observed a single time. General observations from the study: Among patients with Type 1 diabetes, TCRB CDR3s were moderately but significantly shorter in every one of the four CD4+ subsets.

This clone was observed a few times. Its antigen is unknown. This clonotype was obtained from a woman between 18 and 29 years old with type 1 diabetes. Sequenced: central memory CD4+ T cells from blood.

The CDR3 reads CASSPRSGSYNEQFF. The CDR3 nucleotides read TGTGCCAGCAGCCCCCGGAGTGGGTCCTACAATGAGCAGTTCTTC. The J gene is TRBJ2-1, the V gene TRBV7-2, with no clear D. Germline V lookup: CDR1 SGHTA, CDR2 FQGNSA. The CDR3 consists of 15 residues. Trimming pared 5 bases from V and 1 base from J, leaving 12 bases between.